The 26 T cell receptor beta chains below come from one sample, sequenced in a study of regulatory T cells in long-lasting Graves disease. Arm-PCR of CDR3 regions with iRepertoire HTBI primers generated TCR beta libraries. TCRdb re-called the multiplex PCR reads through MiXCR, storing one row per CDR3 protein. This sample yields approximately 300,000 distinct CDR3 sequences, of which 18% are seen a single time; around 37% belongs to the top ten. Documented time point: newly diagnosed GD, antithyroid drugs for less than 3 months. The TCR library was made from RNA extracted from PBMCs. The input for sequencing was peripheral blood mononuclear cells (PBMCs), taken at new diagnosis, from a patient treated with antithyroid drugs. The receptors stem from a female donor with Graves disease.

Ten or more counts support this clonotype. The chain uses TRBV28 and TRBJ2-3, with D maybe TRBD1 (8 bases). V lost 7 bases, J lost 7 bases, and 18 bases lay in between. There are 14 residues in the CDR3. Germline V gene data show CDR1 as MDHEN and CDR2 as SYDVKM. CDR3 in amino acids: CASKDRGGEYTQYF. The DNA for the CDR3 is TGTGCCAGCAAAGACAGGGGAGGGGAATATACGCAGTATTTT.

The table lists this clonotype with many counts. At one of its ends the junction is not consistent with the germline gene, which may arise from a read error. V usage is TRBV7-7 and J usage is TRBJ2-1, with D maybe TRBD2 (6 bases). Germline V gene lookup returns CDR1 SSHAT and CDR2 FNYEAQ (reference sequence). The CDR3 contains 14 residues. The CDR3: CASSLQSSEAEQFF. The DNA of the CDR3 is TGTGCTAGCAGCCTACAATCTAGCGAGGCTGAGCAGTTCTTC.

At least ten counts were recorded for this clonotype. This chain connects TRBV28 to TRBJ1-1, with 9 bases lining up with TRBD1. Germline lookup yields CDR1 MDHEN and CDR2 SYDVKM. The CDR3 totals 14 residues. V shed 3 bases and J 4 bases; nucleotides not matched to a gene: 3. The CDR3 protein is CASSLYRGPTEAFF. For the CDR3, the DNA is TGTGCCAGCAGTTTGTACAGGGGGCCCACTGAAGCTTTCTTT.

A few counts support this clonotype. This sequence joins TRBV19 and TRBJ2-7; D is possibly TRBD2 (5 bases). This CDR3 comprises 13 residues. Germline CDR1 is LNHDA and CDR2 is SQIVND (reference sequence). V was clipped by 1 base and J by 6 bases, with 10 bases between them. CDR3 region: CASSIGSGIEQYF. The CDR3, as DNA: TGTGCCAGTAGTATAGGCTCGGGAATCGAGCAGTACTTC. The full variable domain, rest sourced from reference TRBV19 and TRBJ2-7, is DGGITQSPKYLFRKEGQNVTLSCEQNLNHDAMYWYRQDPGQGLRLIYYSQIVNDFQKGDIAEGYSVSREKKESFPLTVTSAQKNPTAFYLCASSIGSGIEQYFGPGTRLTVT.

Regarding this clonotype: The likely explanation is a read error, given a far larger clone one base away. This sequence joins TRBV5-1 and TRBJ2-1; TRBD2 agrees at 9 bases. This CDR3 region has 15 residues. Germline CDR1 reads SGHRS; CDR2 reads YFSETQ. The CDR3 sequence is CASDVSGRSQETQHF. Here the CDR3 DNA reads TGCGCCAGCGACGTGAGCGGGAGGTCCCAAGAGACCCAGCACTTC.

This clonotype was seen at least ten times. The rearrangement uses TRBV2 and TRBJ2-6; tentative D call: TRBD2 (6 bases). The CDR3 runs 15 residues. V was cut by 5 bases and J by 3 bases, with 11 bases left in between. The germline CDR1 and CDR2 sequences are SNHLY and FYNNEI. This chain's CDR3 is CASSKEGSGANVLTF. The CDR3 DNA reads as TGTGCCAGCAGTAAGGAGGGTAGTGGGGCCAACGTCCTGACTTTC. Full variable domain (outside the CDR3, taken from reference TRBV2 and TRBJ2-6): EPEVTQTPSHQVTQMGQEVILRCVPISNHLYFYWYRQILGQKVEFLVSFYNNEISEKSEIFDDQFSVERPDGSNFTLKIRSTKLEDSAMYFCASSKEGSGANVLTFGAGSRLTVL.

CDR3 protein: CSAAGTGVRGEQFF. DNA for the CDR3: TGCAGTGCCGCCGGGACAGGGGTGAGGGGTGAGCAGTTCTTC. The gene calls are TRBV20-1 and TRBJ2-1, with TRBD1 identical over 10 bases. The V gene end was trimmed by 6 bases and the J gene end by 9 bases; junction bases not matched to a gene: 11. This CDR3 contains 14 residues. Germline V CDR1 and CDR2: DFQATT, SNEGSKA (reference sequence).

The chain has TRBV10-3 and TRBJ1-4; D uncertain. The CDR3 is 14 amino acids. Germline CDR1 ENHRY, CDR2 SYGVKD. With 2 bases removed from V and 4 bases from J, the gap between germline ends came to 8 bases. The CDR3 DNA sequence: TGTGCCATCAGTGAGACAGTGTTTAATGAAAAACTGTTTTTT. It is translated as CAISETVFNEKLFF.

This clonotype came up many times. The genes are TRBV6-1 and TRBJ2-4, with 10 bases identical to TRBD2. In germline, CDR1 is MNHNS, CDR2 SASEGT. V shed 8 bases, J shed 3 bases, and the junction held 10 bases outside the gene matches. This CDR3 has 16 residues. In DNA, the CDR3 is TGTGCCAGCGGCTCCGGGACTAGCGTCGACAAAAACATTCAGTACTTC. The encoded protein is CASGSGTSVDKNIQYF.

On this clonotype itself: Since a far larger clone is one base different, this is likely a read error. This chain links TRBV6-2 or TRBV6-3 with TRBJ2-5; 7 bases fit TRBD2. Germline lookup yields CDR1 MNHEY and CDR2 SVGEGT. CDR3 length: 16 residues. The CDR3 here is CASSPPWTGGKEIQYF. The DNA for the CDR3 is TGTGCCAGCAGTCCCCCTTGGACGGGAGGAAAAGAGATCCAGTACTTC.

To note about this clonotype: With a far larger clone one base away, a read error is the likely cause. The chain joins TRBV6-1 to TRBJ2-1; 7 bases line up with TRBD1. Judging by the DNA end, TRBJ2-7 fits better; the J call may be wrong. Germline CDR1 MNHNS, CDR2 SASEGT. This CDR3 is built from 16 residues. DNA for the CDR3: TGTGCCAGCAGTGAAGCGCCGGGACAGTCCACCTACGAGCAGTACTTC. Translation: CASSEAPGQSTYEQYF.

There are many counts of this clonotype. The V and J genes are TRBV2 and TRBJ1-1; D gene uncertain. The CDR3 has 14 residues. Germline-derived CDR1 and CDR2 are SNHLY and FYNNEI. V lost 1 base and J lost 0, with 6 bases in between. The CDR3 here is CASSEGGMNTEAFF. The CDR3 DNA reads TGTGCCAGCAGTGAAGGAGGCATGAACACTGAAGCTTTCTTT.

This clonotype was counted many times. This chain links TRBV24-1 with TRBJ2-2; perhaps TRBD1 as D (6 bases). The germline V gene has CDR1 KGHDR and CDR2 SFDVKD. V lost 2 bases to trimming and J lost 6 bases, with 15 bases between them. The CDR3 has 16 amino acids. CDR3 residues: CATSDSTGYFAGELFF. For the CDR3, the DNA is TGTGCCACCAGTGATTCAACAGGGTATTTTGCCGGGGAGCTGTTTTTT.

This clonotype was found many times. The chain is built from TRBV20-1 and TRBJ1-3, with D perhaps TRBD1 (6 bases). CDR1 is DFQATT and CDR2 is SNEGSKA in the germline V gene (reference sequence). V was pared by 6 bases and J by 4 bases, with 13 bases between. CDR3 length: 13 amino acids. The CDR3 DNA sequence: TGCAGTGCCAAAACAGGGCTCGGAAACACCATATATTTT. This translates into CSAKTGLGNTIYF.

As regards this clonotype: A read error may explain this, as a much larger clone is one base away. The rearrangement uses TRBV6-5 and TRBJ2-2, with 9 bases aligning to TRBD2. This CDR3 contains 17 residues. Germline V lookup: CDR1 MNHEY, CDR2 SVGAGI. Here the CDR3 DNA reads TGTGCCAGCAGTTACTCAGGGCTAGCGGGGAACACCGTGGAGCTGTTTTTT. Residues: CASSYSGLAGNTVELFF.

Ten or more counts support this clonotype. The CDR3 sequence is CASSFVQGRTEAFF. CDR3 nucleotide sequence: TGTGCCAGCAGTTTCGTACAGGGAAGAACTGAAGCTTTCTTT. The V gene is TRBV12-3 or TRBV12-4, the J gene TRBJ1-1; tentative D call: TRBD1 (6 bases). Trimming took off 3 bases at V and 5 bases at J, with 13 bases between the two ends. The CDR3 contains 14 residues.

The table lists this clonotype with many counts. This rearrangement joins TRBV28 to TRBJ2-3; no reliable D call. The ends were cut back, 4 bases at V and 1 base at J, with 15 bases in the middle. This CDR3 comprises 16 residues. Germline V gives CDR1 MDHEN, CDR2 SYDVKM. This CDR3 is CASSSPIKLGTDTQYF. DNA for the CDR3: TGTGCCAGCAGTTCCCCTATAAAGCTGGGCACAGATACGCAGTATTTT.

This clonotype was observed a single time. Since a far larger clone is one base different, this is likely a read error. This chain links TRBV28 with TRBJ1-6; no reliable D call. In germline, CDR1 is MDHEN, CDR2 SYDVKM. The length of the CDR3 is 13 residues. V lost 5 bases to trimming and J lost 9 bases, with 11 bases between them. The CDR3 spells CASSTRQASPLHF. The CDR3 bases are TGTGCCAGCAGTACTCGGCAGGCTTCACCCCTCCACTTT.

This chain connects TRBV5-1 to TRBJ2-7; D perhaps matches TRBD1 (8 bases). V lost 4 bases to trimming and J lost 10 bases, with 21 bases between them. The CDR3 runs 14 residues. In germline, CDR1 is SGHRS, CDR2 YFSETQ. The CDR3 here is CASSPTWGGQEQYF. CDR3 nucleotides: TGCGCCAGCAGCCCCACGTGGGGGGGACAGGAACAGTACTTC.

This clonotype was counted at least ten times. V gene TRBV28 combines with J gene TRBJ2-1; TRBD1 matches 9 bases. The CDR3 extends over 15 amino acids. Germline lookup yields CDR1 MDHEN and CDR2 SYDVKM. J was trimmed by 9 bases and V by 5 bases; bases with no gene match: 11. The DNA of the CDR3 is TGTGCCAGCAGTCGACAGGGGGGAGGCCGGGGTGAGCAGTTCTTC. This encodes CASSRQGGGRGEQFF.

Concerning this clonotype itself: It may be a read error: a sequence one base away is much more abundant. This rearrangement joins TRBV28 to TRBJ2-1; 11 bases fit TRBD2. Germline CDR1 reads MDHEN; CDR2 reads SYDVKM. The CDR3 extends over 15 amino acids. This CDR3 reads CVSSPLAGGGNEQFF. In nucleotides, the CDR3 is TGTGTCAGCAGTCCCCTAGCGGGAGGCGGCAATGAGCAGTTCTTC.

This clonotype was seen many times. The V gene is TRBV12-3 or TRBV12-4, the J gene TRBJ2-7; D remains ambiguous. The CDR3 extends over 11 amino acids. V was pared by 6 bases and J by 5 bases, with 8 bases between. CDR3 amino acids: CASSFNDEQYF. Written as DNA, the CDR3 is TGTGCCAGCAGCTTCAACGACGAGCAGTACTTC.

This clonotype was seen many times. V is TRBV6-5 and J is TRBJ2-1; D unclear. CDR1 MNHEY and CDR2 SVGAGI come from the germline V gene. V dropped 0 bases and J dropped 3 bases, with 6 bases sitting between them. This CDR3 contains 14 residues. The CDR3 region has the DNA TGTGCCAGCAGTTACTCGTGGCTCTACAATGAGCAGTTCTTC. This translates into CASSYSWLYNEQFF.

This clonotype has a count of ten or more. This chain joins TRBV24-1 and TRBJ2-5, with 8 bases aligning to TRBD2. The CDR3 has 16 residues. The germline V gene encodes CDR1 KGHDR and CDR2 SFDVKD. J lost 5 bases, V lost 3 bases, and 10 bases had no gene match. The CDR3: CATSDVGAGGRETQYF. The DNA for the CDR3 is TGTGCCACCAGTGATGTCGGGGCGGGGGGTCGGGAGACCCAGTACTTC.

The sample holds a few counts of this clonotype. One base away lies a much larger clone, so this may be a sequencing read error. The gene calls are TRBV12-3 or TRBV12-4 and TRBJ1-1; D unclear. This CDR3 is 12 amino acids long. CDR3 bases: TGTGCCAGCAGTACAAGGAACACTAAAGCTTTCTTT. This encodes CASSTRNTKAFF.

This clonotype was detected ten times or more. The chain uses TRBV6-1 and TRBJ1-5; D perhaps matches TRBD1 (5 bases). Germline values: CDR1 MNHNS, CDR2 SASEGT. The CDR3 spans 14 residues. Between the trimmed V and J ends, which lost 6 bases and 7 bases, there was a span of 16 bases. DNA for the CDR3: TGTGCCAGCAGCCGCGGGGGTTTGAGCCAGCCCCAGCATTTT. This codes for CASSRGGLSQPQHF.